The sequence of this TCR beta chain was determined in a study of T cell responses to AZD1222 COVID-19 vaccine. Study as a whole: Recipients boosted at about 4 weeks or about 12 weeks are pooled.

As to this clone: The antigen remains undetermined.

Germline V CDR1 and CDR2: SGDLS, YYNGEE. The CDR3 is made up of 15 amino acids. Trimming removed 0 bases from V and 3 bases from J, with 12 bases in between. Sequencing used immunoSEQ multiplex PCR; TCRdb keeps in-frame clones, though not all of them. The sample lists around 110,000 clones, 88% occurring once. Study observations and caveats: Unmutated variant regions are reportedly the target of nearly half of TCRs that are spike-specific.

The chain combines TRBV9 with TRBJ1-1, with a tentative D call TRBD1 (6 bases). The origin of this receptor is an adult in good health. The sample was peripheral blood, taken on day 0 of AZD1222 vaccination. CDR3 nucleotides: TGTGCCAGCAGCGTAGCTTCGGGGGGCGACACTGAAGCTTTCTTT. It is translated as CASSVASGGDTEAFF.